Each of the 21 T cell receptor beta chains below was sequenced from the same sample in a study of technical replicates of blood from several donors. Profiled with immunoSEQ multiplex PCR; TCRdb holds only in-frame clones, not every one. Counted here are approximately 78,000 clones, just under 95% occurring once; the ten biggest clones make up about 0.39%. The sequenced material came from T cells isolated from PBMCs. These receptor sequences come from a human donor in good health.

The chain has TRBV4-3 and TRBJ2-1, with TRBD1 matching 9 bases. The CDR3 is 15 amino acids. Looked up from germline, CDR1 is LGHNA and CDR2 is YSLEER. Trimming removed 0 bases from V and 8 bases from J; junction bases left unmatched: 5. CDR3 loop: CASSQEDRGVHEQFF. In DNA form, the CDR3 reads TGCGCCAGCAGCCAAGAGGACAGGGGAGTCCATGAGCAGTTCTTC.

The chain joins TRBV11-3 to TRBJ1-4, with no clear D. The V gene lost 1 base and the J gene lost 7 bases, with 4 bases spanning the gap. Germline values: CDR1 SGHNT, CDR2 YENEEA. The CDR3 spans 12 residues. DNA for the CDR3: TGTGCCAGCAGCTTAGTGGCTGAAAAACTGTTTTTT. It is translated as CASSLVAEKLFF.

CDR3 region: CASSYRDWPYNEQFF. For the CDR3, the DNA is TGTGCCAGCAGCTACCGGGACTGGCCCTACAATGAGCAGTTCTTC. This chain uses TRBV7-9 with TRBJ2-1; tentative D call: TRBD2 (6 bases). V was clipped by 4 bases and J by 2 bases, with 12 bases between them. Per the germline V gene, CDR1 is SEHNR and CDR2 is FQNEAQ (reference sequence). The CDR3 spans 15 residues.

The CDR3 loop is CASSIAGIGYEQYF. DNA of the CDR3: TGTGCCAGTAGTATAGCAGGGATCGGCTACGAGCAGTACTTC. This chain connects TRBV19 to TRBJ2-7, with D possibly matching TRBD1 (5 bases). Germline CDR1 LNHDA, CDR2 SQIVND (reference sequence). V lost 1 base and J lost 3, with 10 bases in between. The CDR3 is 14 residues long.

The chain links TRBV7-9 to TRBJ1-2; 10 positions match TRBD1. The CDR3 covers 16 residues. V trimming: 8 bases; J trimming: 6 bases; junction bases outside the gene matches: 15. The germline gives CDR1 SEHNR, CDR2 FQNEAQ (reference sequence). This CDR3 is CASPPDQTGGAHGYTF. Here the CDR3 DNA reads TGTGCCAGCCCGCCAGACCAGACAGGGGGCGCCCATGGCTACACCTTC.

CDR3 sequence reads: CSVAQGAVGNQPQHF. The DNA of the CDR3 is TGCAGCGTTGCACAGGGGGCAGTGGGCAATCAGCCCCAGCATTTT. The chain couples TRBV29-1 to TRBJ1-5, with TRBD1 matching 9 bases. V trimming: 4 bases; J trimming: 2 bases; junction bases outside the gene matches: 6. This CDR3 spans 15 amino acids. The germline V gene encodes CDR1 SQVTM and CDR2 ANQGSEA.

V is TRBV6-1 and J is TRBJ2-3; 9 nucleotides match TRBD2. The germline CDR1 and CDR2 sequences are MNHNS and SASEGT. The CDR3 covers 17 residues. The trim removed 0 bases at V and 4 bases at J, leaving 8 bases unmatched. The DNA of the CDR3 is TGTGCCAGCAGTGAAGCTATGGGCGGGAGGGCCCCAGATACGCAGTATTTT. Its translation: CASSEAMGGRAPDTQYF.

CDR3 nucleotide sequence: TGCAGTGCTACGGGAGTCCTGAGCTACACCTTC. Translating it yields CSATGVLSYTF. The chain has TRBV20-1 and TRBJ1-2, with D unresolved. The CDR3 is made up of 11 amino acids. The germline gives CDR1 DFQATT, CDR2 SNEGSKA (reference sequence). Trimming took off 4 bases at V and 9 bases at J, with 12 bases between the two ends.

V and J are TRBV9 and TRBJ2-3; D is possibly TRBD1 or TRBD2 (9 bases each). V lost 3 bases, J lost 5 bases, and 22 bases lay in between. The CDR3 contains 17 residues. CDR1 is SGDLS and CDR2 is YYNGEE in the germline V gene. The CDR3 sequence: CASSAGQGAGGGDTQYF. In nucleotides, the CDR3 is TGTGCCAGCAGCGCGGGACAGGGTGCGGGAGGGGGAGATACGCAGTATTTT.

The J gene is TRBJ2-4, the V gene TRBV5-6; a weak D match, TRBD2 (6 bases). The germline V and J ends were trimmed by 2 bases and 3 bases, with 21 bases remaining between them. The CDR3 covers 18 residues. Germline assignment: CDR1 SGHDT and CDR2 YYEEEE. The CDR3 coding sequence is TGTGCCAGCAGCTTTAAGCGGGTGATCGGCGTGGGCAAAAACATTCAGTACTTC. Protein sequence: CASSFKRVIGVGKNIQYF.

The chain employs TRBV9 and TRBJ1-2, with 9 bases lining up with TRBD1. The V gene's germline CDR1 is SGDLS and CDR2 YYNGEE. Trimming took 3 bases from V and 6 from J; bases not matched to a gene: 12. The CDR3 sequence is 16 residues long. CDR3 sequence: CASSAHPGQGEDGYTF. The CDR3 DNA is TGTGCCAGCAGCGCTCATCCGGGACAGGGAGAGGATGGCTACACCTTC.

The CDR3 here is CASSLEQEYEQYF. DNA of the CDR3: TGTGCCAGCAGCTTAGAACAGGAATACGAGCAGTACTTC. V is TRBV11-2 and J is TRBJ2-7; TRBD1 might be the D (5 bases). The CDR3 sequence is 13 residues long. The germline V and J ends were trimmed by 0 bases and 4 bases, with 7 bases remaining between them. Per germline, CDR1 SGHAT and CDR2 FQNNGV.

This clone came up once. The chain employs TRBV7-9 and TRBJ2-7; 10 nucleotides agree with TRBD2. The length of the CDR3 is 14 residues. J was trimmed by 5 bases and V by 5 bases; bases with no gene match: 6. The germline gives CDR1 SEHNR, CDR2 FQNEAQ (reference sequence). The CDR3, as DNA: TGTGCCAGCAGCCCTAGCGGGAGTGGCAACGAGCAGTACTTC. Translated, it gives CASSPSGSGNEQYF. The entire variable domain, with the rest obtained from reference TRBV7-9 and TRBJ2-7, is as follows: DTGVSQNPRHKITKRGQNVTFRCDPISEHNRLYWYRQTLGQGPEFLTYFQNEAQLEKSRLLSDRFSAERPKGSFSTLEIQRTEQGDSAMYLCASSPSGSGNEQYFGPGTRLTVT.

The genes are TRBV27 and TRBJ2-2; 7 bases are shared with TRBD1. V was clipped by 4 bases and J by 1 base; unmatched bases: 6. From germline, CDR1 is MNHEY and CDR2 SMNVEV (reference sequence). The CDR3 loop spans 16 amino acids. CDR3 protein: CASSSAGTVNTGELFF. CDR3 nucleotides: TGTGCCAGCAGTTCGGCCGGGACAGTGAACACCGGGGAGCTGTTTTTT.

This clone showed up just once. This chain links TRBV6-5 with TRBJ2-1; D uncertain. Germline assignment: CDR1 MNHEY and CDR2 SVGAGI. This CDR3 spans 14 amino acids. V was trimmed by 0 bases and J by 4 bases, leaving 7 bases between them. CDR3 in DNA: TGTGCCAGCAGTTACTCGACATCTTACAATGAGCAGTTCTTC. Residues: CASSYSTSYNEQFF.

CDR3: CASNKLAGEQYF. CDR3 DNA: TGTGCCAGCAATAAACTAGCAGGCGAGCAGTACTTC. The rearrangement uses TRBV6-5 and TRBJ2-7; perhaps TRBD2 as D (6 bases). Per germline, CDR1 MNHEY and CDR2 SVGAGI. CDR3 length: 12 residues. V lost 7 bases to trimming and J lost 6 bases, with 13 bases between them.

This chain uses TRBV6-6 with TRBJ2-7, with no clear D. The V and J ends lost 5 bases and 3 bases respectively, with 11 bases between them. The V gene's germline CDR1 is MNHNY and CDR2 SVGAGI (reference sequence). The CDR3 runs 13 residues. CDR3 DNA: TGTGCCAGCAGTGATATAACTGGCTACGAGCAGTACTTC. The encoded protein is CASSDITGYEQYF.

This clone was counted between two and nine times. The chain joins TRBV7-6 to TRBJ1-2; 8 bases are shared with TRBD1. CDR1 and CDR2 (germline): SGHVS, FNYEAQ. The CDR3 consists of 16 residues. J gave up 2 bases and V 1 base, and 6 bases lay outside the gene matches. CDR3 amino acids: CASSLGYRGDNYGYTF. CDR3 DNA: TGTGCCAGCAGCTTAGGGTACAGGGGGGACAACTATGGCTACACCTTC. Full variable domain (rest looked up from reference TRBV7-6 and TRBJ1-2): GAGVSQSPRYKVTKRGQDVALRCDPISGHVSLYWYRQALGQGPEFLTYFNYEAQQDKSGLPNDRFSAERPEGSISTLTIQRTEQRDSAMYRCASSLGYRGDNYGYTFGSGTRLTVV.

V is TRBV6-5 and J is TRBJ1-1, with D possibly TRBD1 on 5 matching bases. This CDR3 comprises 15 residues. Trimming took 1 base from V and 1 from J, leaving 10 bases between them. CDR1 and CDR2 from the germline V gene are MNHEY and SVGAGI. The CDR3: CASSYYQGSNTEAFF. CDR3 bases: TGTGCCAGCAGTTACTATCAGGGATCGAACACTGAAGCTTTCTTT.

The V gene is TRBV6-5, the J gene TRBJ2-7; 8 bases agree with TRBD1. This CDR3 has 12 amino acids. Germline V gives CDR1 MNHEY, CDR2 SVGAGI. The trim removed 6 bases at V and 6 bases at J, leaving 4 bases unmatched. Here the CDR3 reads CASSLDRGEQYF. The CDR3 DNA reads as TGTGCCAGCAGCCTCGACAGGGGCGAGCAGTACTTC.

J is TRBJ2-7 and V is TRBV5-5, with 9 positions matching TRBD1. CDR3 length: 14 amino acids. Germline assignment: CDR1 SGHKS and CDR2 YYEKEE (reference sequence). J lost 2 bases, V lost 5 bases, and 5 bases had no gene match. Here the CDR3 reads CASRIGTGPYEQYF. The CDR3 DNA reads TGTGCCAGCAGAATAGGGACAGGGCCCTACGAGCAGTACTTC.